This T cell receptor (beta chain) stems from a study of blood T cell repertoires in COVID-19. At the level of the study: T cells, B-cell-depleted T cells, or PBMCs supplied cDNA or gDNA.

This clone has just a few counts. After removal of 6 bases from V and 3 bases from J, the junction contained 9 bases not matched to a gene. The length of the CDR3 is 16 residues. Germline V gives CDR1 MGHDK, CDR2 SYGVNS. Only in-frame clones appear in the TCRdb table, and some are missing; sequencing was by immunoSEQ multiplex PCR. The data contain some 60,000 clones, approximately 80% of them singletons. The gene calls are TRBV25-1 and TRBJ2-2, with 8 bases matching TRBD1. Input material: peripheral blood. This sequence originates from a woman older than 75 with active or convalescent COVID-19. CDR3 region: CASRDPDRGDTGELFF. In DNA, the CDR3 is TGTGCCAGCAGGGACCCCGACAGGGGTGACACCGGGGAGCTGTTTTTT.